The 32 T cell receptor beta chains presented below share a single source sample, sequenced in a study of T cell responses to AZD1222 COVID-19 vaccine. TCRdb's table, derived via immunoSEQ multiplex PCR, lists solely in-frame clones and lacks some. The table records some 140,000 clones, approximately 93% of them present only once. The sample in question was peripheral blood, obtained on day 0 of AZD1222 vaccination. The source of these receptors is an adult in good health.

The rearrangement joins TRBV10-1 to TRBJ2-5; TRBD1 matches 9 bases. Germline lookup yields CDR1 WNHNN and CDR2 SYGVQD (reference sequence). J lost 2 bases, V lost 6 bases, and 4 bases had no gene match. The CDR3 has 14 amino acids. CDR3 coding DNA: TGCGCCAGCAGCGAAGGGACAGGGCAAGAGACCCAGTACTTC. It codes for CASSEGTGQETQYF.

This clone has just one count. V gene TRBV6-5 combines with J gene TRBJ1-1; no firm D call. The CDR3 is 15 amino acids. Germline values: CDR1 MNHEY, CDR2 SVGAGI. Trimming pared 2 bases from V and 3 bases from J, leaving 13 bases between. As DNA, the CDR3 is TGTGCCAGCAGTTACAACCTCCGGGGATACACTGAAGCTTTCTTT. Protein: CASSYNLRGYTEAFF.

V gene TRBV25-1 combines with J gene TRBJ1-2; D ambiguous. Germline CDR1 and CDR2: MGHDK and SYGVNS. This CDR3 comprises 13 residues. V shed 4 bases and J shed 6 bases, with 12 bases lying between them. The CDR3 coding sequence is TGTGCCAGCAGTGTGGCAGATTTAGATGGCTACACCTTC. Its protein product is CASSVADLDGYTF.

In its sample, this clone was seen once. The chain uses TRBV4-2 and TRBJ1-5; D is undetermined. This CDR3 region has 16 residues. V lost 0 bases, J lost 2 bases, and 11 bases lay in between. Germline CDR1 is LGHNA and CDR2 is YNFKEQ. The CDR3 protein is CASSQDDNRGNQPQHF. The CDR3 nucleotides read TGTGCCAGCAGCCAAGATGACAATCGGGGCAATCAGCCCCAGCATTTT.

The rearrangement uses TRBV2 and TRBJ2-5; D uncertain. This CDR3 contains 11 residues. Germline values: CDR1 SNHLY, CDR2 FYNNEI. The V gene lost 7 bases and the J gene lost 2 bases, with 5 bases spanning the gap. CDR3 amino acids: CASTPQETQYF. Written as DNA, the CDR3 is TGTGCCAGCACTCCTCAAGAGACCCAGTACTTC.

CDR3 in DNA: TGTGCCAGCACAGGGTCTAACTATGGCTACACCTTC. It encodes CASTGSNYGYTF. The chain employs TRBV7-9 and TRBJ1-2, with D possibly being TRBD1 (5 bases). The V and J ends lost 7 bases and 0 bases respectively, with 6 bases between them. Germline CDR1 and CDR2: SEHNR and FQNEAQ (reference sequence). This CDR3 contains 12 residues. Variable domain in full (rest from reference TRBV7-9 and TRBJ1-2): DTGVSQNPRHKITKRGQNVTFRCDPISEHNRLYWYRQTLGQGPEFLTYFQNEAQLEKSRLLSDRFSAERPKGSFSTLEIQRTEQGDSAMYLCASTGSNYGYTFGSGTRLTVV.

V and J are TRBV29-1 and TRBJ1-3; no reliable D call. CDR3 length equals 14 residues. Germline V gene lookup returns CDR1 SQVTM and CDR2 ANQGSEA. V lost 4 bases and J lost 0, with 10 bases in between. The DNA of the CDR3 is TGCAGCGTTGCGGTGGTATCCTCTGGAAACACCATATATTTT. This translates into CSVAVVSSGNTIYF.

This chain links TRBV19 with TRBJ1-2; D ambiguous. Germline V lookup: CDR1 LNHDA, CDR2 SQIVND (reference sequence). V was cut by 10 bases and J by 5 bases, with 11 bases left in between. The CDR3 runs 11 residues. DNA for the CDR3: TGTGCCACGCATACGGGGTATGGCTACACCTTC. Translating it yields CATHTGYGYTF. The full variable domain, completed using reference TRBV19 and TRBJ1-2, is DGGITQSPKYLFRKEGQNVTLSCEQNLNHDAMYWYRQDPGQGLRLIYYSQIVNDFQKGDIAEGYSVSREKKESFPLTVTSAQKNPTAFYLCATHTGYGYTFGSGTRLTVV.

This chain joins TRBV6-1 and TRBJ2-3, with D unresolved. Germline CDR1 reads MNHNS; CDR2 reads SASEGT. V dropped 3 bases and J dropped 0 bases, with 1 base sitting between them. CDR3 length: 12 amino acids. Here the CDR3 reads CASSDSTDTQYF. The CDR3 DNA sequence: TGTGCCAGCAGTGACAGCACAGATACGCAGTATTTT.

The J gene is TRBJ1-1, the V gene TRBV14; D gene uncertain. Per germline, CDR1 SGHDN and CDR2 FVKESK. The CDR3 covers 13 residues. Trimming removed 7 bases at V and 5 bases at J, with 14 bases between. The CDR3 coding sequence is TGTGCCAGCACCCAGACTGCGAGTACTGAAGCTTTCTTT. It specifies CASTQTASTEAFF.

V and J are TRBV18 and TRBJ2-7, with 8 bases matching TRBD2. V shed 0 bases, J shed 0 bases, and the junction held 10 bases outside the gene matches. The CDR3 is made up of 18 amino acids. Germline V CDR1 and CDR2: KGHSH, LQKENI. CDR3 in amino acids: CASSPPGSAGDLSYEQYF. The DNA for the CDR3 is TGTGCCAGCTCACCACCGGGGTCAGCGGGAGATCTCTCCTACGAGCAGTACTTC.

The chain links TRBV5-4 to TRBJ1-1; D not resolved. The CDR3 extends over 14 amino acids. V dropped 2 bases and J dropped 4 bases, with 12 bases sitting between them. Germline V gene sequence: CDR1 SGHNT, CDR2 YYREEE (reference sequence). CDR3 sequence: CASSLQMGGTEAFF. CDR3 nucleotide sequence: TGTGCCAGCAGCTTACAGATGGGAGGCACTGAAGCTTTCTTT.

This chain links TRBV7-2 with TRBJ1-4; D is undetermined. Trimming removed 2 bases from V and 5 bases from J, with 15 bases in between. Germline V gene data show CDR1 as SGHTA and CDR2 as FQGNSA. The CDR3 extends over 16 amino acids. The CDR3 sequence is CASSLTYDVANEKLFF. DNA for the CDR3: TGTGCCAGCAGCTTAACATACGACGTTGCCAATGAAAAACTGTTTTTT. Looking up the rest from reference TRBV7-2 and TRBJ1-4 gives the full variable domain: GAGVSQSPSNKVTEKGKDVELRCDPISGHTALYWYRQSLGQGLEFLIYFQGNSAPDKSGLPSDRFSAERTGGSVSTLTIQRTQQEDSAVYLCASSLTYDVANEKLFFGSGTQLSVL.

The chain is built from TRBV9 and TRBJ1-2; 11 nucleotides align to TRBD1. From germline, CDR1 is SGDLS and CDR2 YYNGEE. This CDR3 spans 15 amino acids. Germline trimming cut 3 bases from V and 4 bases from J; bases unmatched to any gene: 5. Here the CDR3 reads CASSAGQGAIYGYTF. The DNA for the CDR3 is TGTGCCAGCAGCGCCGGACAGGGGGCAATCTATGGCTACACCTTC.

The V and J genes are TRBV5-1 and TRBJ1-1; a weak D match, TRBD1 (5 bases). CDR3 length: 13 residues. The V and J ends lost 0 bases and 11 bases respectively, with 14 bases between them. Germline CDR1 SGHRS, CDR2 YFSETQ. CDR3 nucleotides: TGCGCCAGCAGCTTGGAGGGGCGCATGGGGGCTTTCTTT. It encodes CASSLEGRMGAFF.

CDR3 region: CASSRVRGVFSYEQYF. The DNA of the CDR3 is TGTGCCAGCAGCCGGGTAAGGGGGGTTTTCTCCTACGAGCAGTACTTC. The chain couples TRBV5-5 to TRBJ2-7; D tentatively fits TRBD1 or TRBD2 (6 bases each). Trimming removed 4 bases from V and 0 bases from J, with 17 bases in between. Germline CDR1 is SGHKS and CDR2 is YYEKEE (reference sequence). This CDR3 spans 16 amino acids.

This clone was counted a single time. CDR3 protein: CASSPGTGNQPQHF. DNA for the CDR3: TGTGCCAGCAGTCCGGGGACAGGGAATCAGCCCCAGCATTTT. V is TRBV27 and J is TRBJ1-5; 9 bases line up with TRBD1. This CDR3 is built from 14 residues. Germline V gene sequence: CDR1 MNHEY, CDR2 SMNVEV (reference sequence). V trimming: 5 bases; J trimming: 4 bases; junction bases outside the gene matches: 3.

The chain combines TRBV11-2 with TRBJ2-3; possibly TRBD2 for D (6 bases). Germline V gene data show CDR1 as SGHAT and CDR2 as FQNNGV. The CDR3 length is 15 residues. Trimming took 7 bases from V and 6 from J, leaving 20 bases between them. CDR3 sequence reads: CASMKVAGWGDTQYF. DNA for the CDR3: TGTGCCAGCATGAAAGTGGCGGGGTGGGGGGATACGCAGTATTTT.

The rearrangement uses TRBV11-1 and TRBJ1-1, with D uncertain. CDR1 is SGHAT, CDR2 FQDESV, per germline (reference sequence). This CDR3 has 13 residues. Trimming pared 3 bases from V and 4 bases from J, leaving 9 bases between. DNA for the CDR3: TGTGCCAGCAGCTTGGGGAGAGTCACTGAAGCTTTCTTT. Residues: CASSLGRVTEAFF.

J is TRBJ1-2 and V is TRBV6-5, with D possibly being TRBD1 (5 bases). The V and J ends lost 7 bases and 0 bases respectively, with 15 bases between them. Germline assignment: CDR1 MNHEY and CDR2 SVGAGI. This CDR3 spans 15 amino acids. The CDR3 DNA reads as TGTGCCAGCACTATAGGACACGATCCTAACTATGGCTACACCTTC. Translation: CASTIGHDPNYGYTF.

The CDR3 region is CASGTQGFYGYTF. DNA for the CDR3: TGTGCCAGCGGAACACAGGGGTTTTATGGCTACACCTTC. The genes are TRBV5-4 and TRBJ1-2, with 7 positions matching TRBD1. The trim removed 7 bases at V and 5 bases at J, leaving 8 bases unmatched. CDR3 size: 13 residues. Germline CDR1 is SGHNT and CDR2 is YYREEE (reference sequence).

V is TRBV21-1 and J is TRBJ1-2; TRBD1 reflects the table's D call only, with no check against the DNA. TRBV21-1 is annotated as a pseudogene. The CDR3 contains 11 residues. CDR3 nucleotide sequence: TGTGCCAGCAGCACCCCCAGGGGCTACACCTTC. This sequence encodes CASSTPRGYTF.

V and J are TRBV10-3 and TRBJ2-1, with 10 bases matching TRBD2. Germline assignment: CDR1 ENHRY and CDR2 SYGVKD. The CDR3 contains 16 residues. V was clipped by 0 bases and J by 6 bases; unmatched bases: 5. The chain's CDR3 is CAISESPGLAANEQFF. CDR3 in DNA: TGTGCCATCAGTGAGTCGCCCGGACTAGCGGCCAATGAGCAGTTCTTC.

This chain connects TRBV7-2 to TRBJ1-2, with TRBD1 identical over 8 bases. The length of the CDR3 is 17 residues. V shed 3 bases, J shed 7 bases, and the junction held 16 bases outside the gene matches. The germline CDR1 and CDR2 sequences are SGHTA and FQGNSA. The CDR3, as DNA: TGTGCCAGCAGCTTTTCCGGGACAGGTCAGGTGGGACGTGGCTACACCTTC. It is translated as CASSFSGTGQVGRGYTF.

This sequence joins TRBV4-1 and TRBJ1-2, with D maybe TRBD1 (5 bases). CDR3 length: 16 amino acids. Germline assignment: CDR1 MGHRA and CDR2 YSYEKL. V was clipped by 1 base and J by 3 bases, with 15 bases between them. This chain's CDR3 is CASSQGARGRDYGYTF. DNA of the CDR3: TGCGCCAGCAGCCAAGGGGCGAGGGGTCGGGACTATGGCTACACCTTC.

The V gene is TRBV10-2, the J gene TRBJ1-2; a possible D gene is TRBD1 (6 bases). Germline V gene lookup returns CDR1 WSHSY and CDR2 SAAADI. The CDR3 runs to 14 residues. Trimming took 3 bases from V and 7 from J, leaving 15 bases between them. CDR3 coding DNA: TGCGCCAGCAGTGACTCACAGGGCTGGGGTGGCTACACCTTC. It encodes CASSDSQGWGGYTF.

The rearrangement joins TRBV16 to TRBJ2-3, with D possibly being TRBD2 (5 bases). The V and J ends lost 2 bases and 0 bases respectively, with 9 bases between them. From germline, CDR1 is KGHSY and CDR2 FQNENV. This CDR3 is built from 15 residues. The CDR3 bases are TGTGCCAGCAGCCAAGGGGAGACTAGCACAGATACGCAGTATTTT. It codes for CASSQGETSTDTQYF.

The genes are TRBV19 and TRBJ1-1, with D uncertain. Germline V gene data show CDR1 as LNHDA and CDR2 as SQIVND (reference sequence). V was cut by 5 bases and J by 1 base, with 11 bases left in between. The CDR3 runs 14 residues. In DNA form, the CDR3 reads TGTGCCAGTAGTCCAACCCCGGGGAACACTGAAGCTTTCTTT. Translating gives CASSPTPGNTEAFF.

The chain recombines TRBV5-4 with TRBJ1-4; D may be TRBD1 (6 bases). Between the trimmed V and J ends, which lost 2 bases and 5 bases, there was a span of 7 bases. The CDR3 extends over 13 amino acids. Germline V lookup: CDR1 SGHNT, CDR2 YYREEE (reference sequence). The CDR3 spells CASSLGGNEKLFF. The DNA for the CDR3 is TGTGCCAGCAGCTTAGGGGGGAATGAAAAACTGTTTTTT.

The chain has TRBV5-6 and TRBJ1-3; D is unresolved. The CDR3 spans 15 residues. V dropped 4 bases and J dropped 1 base, with 12 bases sitting between them. CDR1 is SGHDT, CDR2 YYEEEE, per germline. CDR3 nucleotide sequence: TGTGCCAGCAGCCCACGAAGTCCGTCTGGAAACACCATATATTTT. This sequence encodes CASSPRSPSGNTIYF.

This clone is a singleton in its sample. CDR3: CASSNNSPLHF. The DNA for the CDR3 is TGTGCCAGCAGCAATAATTCACCCCTCCACTTT. This chain uses TRBV11-2 with TRBJ1-6; D not certain. The V end lost 5 bases, the J end lost 5 bases, and 1 base lay between the germline ends. CDR1 and CDR2 from the germline V gene are SGHAT and FQNNGV. CDR3 length: 11 amino acids.

This clone was counted once. In DNA, the CDR3 is TGCGCCAGCAGCTTGCGGGACAAGAACACCGGGGAGCTGTTTTTT. Its translation is CASSLRDKNTGELFF. V is TRBV5-1 and J is TRBJ2-2; D may be TRBD1 (6 bases). The CDR3 covers 15 residues. The V and J ends lost 1 base and 1 base respectively, with 8 bases between them. The germline gives CDR1 SGHRS, CDR2 YFSETQ. Full variable domain (outside the CDR3, taken from reference TRBV5-1 and TRBJ2-2): KAGVTQTPRYLIKTRGQQVTLSCSPISGHRSVSWYQQTPGQGLQFLFEYFSETQRNKGNFPGRFSGRQFSNSRSEMNVSTLELGDSALYLCASSLRDKNTGELFFGEGSRLTVL.